This TCR beta chain originates from a study of OX40 agonist ivuxolimab in advanced cancers. Study-wide context: Averaging about 60 years in age, with a range of about 23 to 79, the cohort was about 85% male. Study outcomes and limitations: Clonal expansion in partial responders at 0.1-3.0 mg/kg ranked among the lowest.

This clone appeared once. Antigen unknown. Sequencing used immunoSEQ multiplex PCR; TCRdb keeps in-frame clones, though not all of them. Of around 31,000 clones listed, roughly 90% were seen once; the top ten hold more than 20%. V dropped 1 base and J dropped 0 bases, with 7 bases sitting between them. Looked up from germline, CDR1 is PRHDT and CDR2 is FYEKMQ (reference sequence). The CDR3 is 15 residues long. This TCR was sampled from an adult with an advanced solid tumor such as melanoma, head and neck, liver or kidney cancer. Sequenced here: CD4+ or CD8+ T cells sorted from blood, sampled in a trial of the OX40 agonist ivuxolimab. This sequence joins TRBV13 and TRBJ2-1; D may be TRBD1 (6 bases). The DNA for the CDR3 is TGTGCCAGCAGCTTAGAACAGGGCTCCTACAATGAGCAGTTCTTC. This gives the protein CASSLEQGSYNEQFF.